These 30 T cell receptor beta chains share one sample of origin, sequenced in a study of Ad26.COV2.S vaccination and SARS-CoV-2 variants. The data were produced by immunoSEQ multiplex PCR, yet TCRdb's version contains in-frame clones alone and is incomplete. The sample includes 300,000 to 400,000 clones, approximately 86% of them seen just once. Treatment in this sample: roughly 20 received Ad26.COV2.S at low or high dose, single or two shots; roughly five received placebo; per-sample allocation not given. Collection of the samples took place on day 63 after the first injection of vaccine or placebo. Sequencing used peripheral blood, obtained in a trial of Ad26.COV2.S vaccine versus placebo. All receptors come from a person between 18 and 65 years old who received the Ad26.COV2.S COVID-19 vaccine or a placebo.

The chain recombines TRBV5-1 with TRBJ2-3; a weak D match, TRBD1 (6 bases). V was trimmed by 2 bases and J by 6 bases, leaving 16 bases between them. Germline V lookup: CDR1 SGHRS, CDR2 YFSETQ. The length of the CDR3 is 15 residues. CDR3 loop: CASSFRTEFADTQYF. CDR3 nucleotide sequence: TGCGCCAGCAGCTTTAGGACAGAGTTTGCGGATACGCAGTATTTT.

Points on this clone: Other DNA sequences in the same sample also yield this CDR3. The gene calls are TRBV7-9 and TRBJ2-5, with D unresolved. Germline values: CDR1 SEHNR, CDR2 FQNEAQ (reference sequence). The CDR3 has 12 amino acids. Trimming stripped 1 base from V and 3 bases from J, with 3 bases between. The CDR3 loop is CASSLGKETQYF. The CDR3 nucleotides read TGTGCCAGCAGCTTAGGAAAAGAGACCCAGTACTTC.

The chain combines TRBV3-1 (or the pseudogene TRBV3-2) with TRBJ2-1; 9 bases align to TRBD2. This CDR3 has 15 residues. V shed 4 bases and J 6 bases; nucleotides not matched to a gene: 7. Germline V gives CDR1 LGHDT, CDR2 YNNKEL (reference sequence). This chain's CDR3 is CASSPSRGGSNEQFF. As DNA, the CDR3 is TGTGCCAGCAGCCCATCGCGGGGGGGTTCCAATGAGCAGTTCTTC.

DNA of the CDR3: TGTGCCAGCAGCCAAGATCCAGCTAGCGGGTTTTACCAAGAGACCCAGTACTTC. Residues: CASSQDPASGFYQETQYF. The chain uses TRBV4-2 and TRBJ2-5; 8 nucleotides agree with TRBD2. The CDR3 totals 18 residues. V was clipped by 0 bases and J by 0 bases; unmatched bases: 9. Per the germline V gene, CDR1 is LGHNA and CDR2 is YNFKEQ.

This chain uses TRBV29-1 with TRBJ1-1; D might be TRBD1 (5 bases). This CDR3 comprises 13 residues. Germline V gene sequence: CDR1 SQVTM, CDR2 ANQGSEA. The V end lost 4 bases, the J end lost 1 base, and 10 bases lay between the germline ends. CDR3 DNA sequence: TGCAGCGTTGTCGGTCAGGGGAACACTGAAGCTTTCTTT. Its translation is CSVVGQGNTEAFF.

The chain couples TRBV6-1 to TRBJ2-7; D is possibly TRBD1 or TRBD2 (6 bases each). CDR1 and CDR2 (germline): MNHNS, SASEGT. The ends were cut back, 0 bases at V and 6 bases at J, with 18 bases in the middle. This CDR3 contains 16 residues. The CDR3 sequence: CASSEAFWGAGAEQYF. Written as DNA, the CDR3 is TGTGCCAGCAGTGAAGCCTTCTGGGGGGCCGGGGCCGAGCAGTACTTC.

This clone appeared a single time. The chain has TRBV7-9 and TRBJ1-4; D is uncertain. The germline V gene encodes CDR1 SEHNR and CDR2 FQNEAQ (reference sequence). The CDR3 runs to 13 residues. V lost 8 bases and J lost 6, with 13 bases in between. The CDR3 coding sequence is TGTGCCAGCGAACGGGGTTCATATGAAAAACTGTTTTTT. It specifies CASERGSYEKLFF.

This clone came up once. The chain has TRBV7-9 and TRBJ2-4, with 9 bases lining up with TRBD1. Germline CDR1 is SEHNR and CDR2 is FQNEAQ (reference sequence). V was pared by 5 bases and J by 1 base, with 6 bases of the junction left unmatched. This CDR3 is built from 16 residues. The CDR3 spells CASSATGGAAKNIQYF. CDR3 nucleotide sequence: TGTGCCAGCAGCGCTACAGGGGGCGCCGCCAAAAACATTCAGTACTTC.

In this sample, this clone turned up once. This chain uses TRBV3-1 (or the pseudogene TRBV3-2) with TRBJ2-7, with D uncertain. The V gene lost 1 base and the J gene lost 6 bases, with 13 bases spanning the gap. The CDR3 runs to 14 residues. Germline V gene lookup returns CDR1 LGHDT and CDR2 YNNKEL (reference sequence). This CDR3 reads CASSQGGDSSEQYF. Written as DNA, the CDR3 is TGTGCCAGCAGCCAAGGGGGTGACTCTTCCGAGCAGTACTTC.

This clone was observed once. The chain is built from TRBV28 and TRBJ1-5; a possible D gene is TRBD1 (5 bases). The germline gives CDR1 MDHEN, CDR2 SYDVKM. This CDR3 is 13 amino acids long. V lost 10 bases and J lost 11, with 21 bases in between. The CDR3 here is CATGRGLGLSQHF. CDR3 nucleotides: TGTGCCACCGGTCGAGGTTTGGGGCTTTCCCAGCATTTT.

The chain couples TRBV11-2 to TRBJ2-3; TRBD1 aligns across 8 bases. Germline V gene lookup returns CDR1 SGHAT and CDR2 FQNNGV. This CDR3 spans 13 amino acids. With 6 bases clipped from V and 3 bases from J, the junction kept 2 bases outside the gene matches. CDR3 sequence reads: CASSGDRTDTQYF. The CDR3 DNA reads as TGTGCCAGCAGTGGGGACAGGACAGATACGCAGTATTTT. Using reference TRBV11-2 and TRBJ2-3 for the parts outside the CDR3, the full variable domain is EAGVAQSPRYKIIEKRQSVAFWCNPISGHATLYWYQQILGQGPKLLIQFQNNGVVDDSQLPKDRFSAERLKGVDSTLKIQPAKLEDSAVYLCASSGDRTDTQYFGPGTRLTVL.

This chain joins TRBV2 and TRBJ2-4; 12 nucleotides align to TRBD2. V was clipped by 2 bases and J by 0 bases; unmatched bases: 5. The V gene's germline CDR1 is SNHLY and CDR2 FYNNEI. CDR3 length equals 18 residues. CDR3 residues: CASSEWTSGALAKNIQYF. CDR3 in DNA: TGTGCCAGCAGTGAATGGACTAGCGGGGCCCTAGCCAAAAACATTCAGTACTTC.

The chain employs TRBV3-1 (or the pseudogene TRBV3-2) and TRBJ2-3, with TRBD2 matching over 10 bases. V lost 4 bases, J lost 2 bases, and 3 bases stayed unmatched. CDR1 and CDR2 from the germline V gene are LGHDT and YNNKEL (reference sequence). The CDR3 consists of 15 residues. Written as DNA, the CDR3 is TGTGCCAGCAGCCCACTAGCGGGATCCACAGATACGCAGTATTTT. As protein: CASSPLAGSTDTQYF.

This chain connects TRBV29-1 to TRBJ2-5; the match to TRBD1 covers 7 bases. The V gene end was trimmed by 7 bases and the J gene end by 2 bases; junction bases not matched to a gene: 7. The CDR3 covers 13 residues. The germline V gene encodes CDR1 SQVTM and CDR2 ANQGSEA. The CDR3: CSDSQGQQETQYF. DNA of the CDR3: TGCAGCGACTCACAGGGGCAACAAGAGACCCAGTACTTC.

The chain joins TRBV4-3 to TRBJ1-5; perhaps TRBD1 as D (6 bases). Trimming stripped 3 bases from V and 11 bases from J, with 14 bases between. The CDR3 covers 13 residues. Germline V gene lookup returns CDR1 LGHNA and CDR2 YSLEER. The CDR3 nucleotides are TGCGCCAGCAGCCACACCGAGGGGGGAGCCCAGCATTTT. Encoded protein: CASSHTEGGAQHF.

This clone was counted a single time. The V and J genes are TRBV7-9 and TRBJ2-7; 15 nucleotides match TRBD2. Trimming at V came to 1 base and at J to 0 bases, leaving 4 bases not matched to a gene. The germline V gene has CDR1 SEHNR and CDR2 FQNEAQ (reference sequence). This CDR3 is built from 18 residues. The CDR3 spells CASSLGGLAGGSSYEQYF. The DNA of the CDR3 is TGTGCCAGCAGCTTAGGAGGACTAGCGGGGGGGAGCTCCTACGAGCAGTACTTC.

This rearrangement joins TRBV2 to TRBJ2-2, with TRBD2 matching 8 bases. Germline CDR1 SNHLY, CDR2 FYNNEI. The V gene end was trimmed by 8 bases and the J gene end by 6 bases; junction bases not matched to a gene: 20. The CDR3 runs 18 residues. The CDR3 sequence is CASGSDGGSGGPPGELFF. CDR3 sequence (DNA): TGTGCCAGCGGCTCAGACGGCGGCAGCGGGGGCCCTCCCGGGGAGCTGTTTTTT.

The rearrangement uses TRBV4-3 and TRBJ2-3; D not resolved. The CDR3 consists of 15 residues. The V end was cut by 2 bases, the J end by 4 bases, with 13 bases between. Germline V gives CDR1 LGHNA, CDR2 YSLEER. CDR3 region: CASSQRALGADTQYF. The CDR3 region has the DNA TGCGCCAGCAGCCAAAGGGCCCTAGGTGCAGATACGCAGTATTTT.

This chain uses TRBV19 with TRBJ2-7; 7 bases align to TRBD1. The CDR3 runs 16 residues. Germline CDR1 reads LNHDA; CDR2 reads SQIVND (reference sequence). Unmatched junction bases numbered 14, after V lost 4 bases and J lost 5 bases. In DNA, the CDR3 is TGTGCCAGTAGTACCCCCGGACAGGAACGAGGGGACGAGCAGTACTTC. Protein sequence: CASSTPGQERGDEQYF.

V is TRBV4-2 and J is TRBJ2-5, with D unresolved. The CDR3 loop spans 14 amino acids. The V and J ends lost 0 bases and 1 base respectively, with 6 bases between them. Per germline, CDR1 LGHNA and CDR2 YNFKEQ. CDR3 sequence: CASSQDEVQETQYF. CDR3 sequence (DNA): TGTGCCAGCAGCCAAGATGAGGTCCAAGAGACCCAGTACTTC.

This sequence joins TRBV24-1 and TRBJ1-5, with 12 bases that match TRBD1. The CDR3 has 18 amino acids. CDR1 and CDR2 from the germline V gene are KGHDR and SFDVKD. The V segment lost 3 bases and the J segment 11 bases; nucleotides outside the gene matches: 16. The CDR3 loop is CATSDPRPRGQGAKAQHF. The CDR3 DNA reads as TGTGCCACCAGTGATCCGCGGCCCCGGGGACAGGGGGCTAAGGCCCAGCATTTT.

The chain uses TRBV28 and TRBJ2-7, with 8 bases matching TRBD2. The CDR3 is made up of 15 amino acids. The J segment lost 4 bases and the V segment lost 4 bases, leaving 9 bases of the junction unmatched. Germline values: CDR1 MDHEN, CDR2 SYDVKM. The CDR3 DNA reads TGTGCCAGCAGTTCCGAGCGGGAGCAATTTTACGAGCAGTACTTC. It translates to CASSSEREQFYEQYF.

The chain combines TRBV19 with TRBJ2-2; a weak D match, TRBD1 (6 bases). The CDR3 runs 16 residues. In germline, CDR1 is LNHDA, CDR2 SQIVND (reference sequence). Trimming pared 5 bases from V and 0 bases from J, leaving 13 bases between. The CDR3 nucleotides read TGTGCCAGTAGTCGTCTAGGGGGTGCGAACACCGGGGAGCTGTTTTTT. Protein product: CASSRLGGANTGELFF.

The rearrangement uses TRBV13 and TRBJ2-3; tentatively, D is TRBD1 (6 bases). Trimming took 0 bases from V and 2 from J, leaving 9 bases between them. Looked up from germline, CDR1 is PRHDT and CDR2 is FYEKMQ (reference sequence). The CDR3 sequence is 15 residues long. The CDR3 loop reads CASSLGGAPTDTQYF. CDR3 bases: TGTGCCAGCAGCTTAGGGGGGGCCCCCACAGATACGCAGTATTTT.

V usage is TRBV5-1 and J usage is TRBJ2-7; 9 nucleotides align to TRBD1. Germline-derived CDR1 and CDR2 are SGHRS and YFSETQ. There are 14 residues in the CDR3. Trimming took 4 bases from V and 1 from J; bases not matched to a gene: 3. The chain's CDR3 is CASSHGQGSYEQYF. The CDR3 DNA is TGCGCCAGCAGCCACGGACAGGGGTCCTACGAGCAGTACTTC.

The chain links TRBV2 to TRBJ2-5; D is tentatively TRBD1 or TRBD2 (5 bases each). The CDR3 loop spans 15 amino acids. Germline assignment: CDR1 SNHLY and CDR2 FYNNEI. The ends were cut back, 0 bases at V and 4 bases at J, with 12 bases in the middle. CDR3 sequence reads: CASSEAGTLGETQYF. Here the CDR3 DNA reads TGTGCCAGCAGTGAAGCGGGGACCTTGGGAGAGACCCAGTACTTC.

This chain uses TRBV10-2 with TRBJ2-5; 7 bases align to TRBD1. Trimming cost V 2 bases and J 5 bases; bases outside gene matches: 5. Germline CDR1 is WSHSY and CDR2 is SAAADI. The CDR3 is 14 residues long. Here the CDR3 reads CASSEGRGWETQYF. The CDR3 bases are TGCGCCAGCAGTGAGGGCAGGGGGTGGGAGACCCAGTACTTC.

The CDR3 spells CASSWGTGYEQYF. For the CDR3, the DNA is TGCGCCAGCAGCTGGGGTACAGGGTACGAGCAGTACTTC. The genes are TRBV5-1 and TRBJ2-7, with a weak D call TRBD1 (6 bases). The CDR3 consists of 13 residues. Germline-derived CDR1 and CDR2 are SGHRS and YFSETQ. The germline V and J ends were trimmed by 3 bases and 4 bases, with 11 bases remaining between them.

CDR3 residues: CASSQSSRLNTGELFF. As DNA, the CDR3 is TGCGCCAGCAGTCAATCATCCAGGTTGAACACCGGGGAGCTGTTTTTT. The chain uses TRBV23-1 and TRBJ2-2; D remains ambiguous. TRBV23-1 is annotated as an ORF whose role is uncertain. V was shortened by 0 bases and J by 1 base, with 9 bases between the two germline ends. The CDR3 sequence is 16 residues long.

The rearrangement uses TRBV6-4 and TRBJ1-4; D is possibly TRBD1 (6 bases). The CDR3 length is 14 residues. The germline V gene encodes CDR1 MRHNA and CDR2 SNTAGT. Between the trimmed V and J ends, which lost 2 bases and 7 bases, there was a span of 11 bases. The CDR3 reads CASSDGGAGEKLFF. For the CDR3, the DNA is TGTGCCAGCAGTGACGGGGGGGCTGGTGAAAAACTGTTTTTT.